The clone carrying this TCR beta chain has a single count. As yet, its antigen is unknown. Sequencing relied on immunoSEQ assay v3.0, run at survey level. The protocol was immunoSEQ multiplex PCR, while the TCRdb copy is restricted to in-frame clones and leaves out a portion. The sample has some 28,000 clones; 70% to 90% are singletons. This specimen belongs to a study of long-term antiretroviral therapy in people with HIV. Study-wide findings and caveats: Relative to transplant donor controls, diversity remained lower despite increasing after ART.

V shed 4 bases, J shed 2 bases, and the junction held 3 bases outside the gene matches. The germline V gene has CDR1 SGHNT and CDR2 YENEEA. The CDR3 is made up of 14 amino acids. The sequence came from a man aged 35-49 years with HIV. V gene TRBV11-3 combines with J gene TRBJ2-7; 9 bases align to TRBD1. Specimen: unsorted PBMCs, collected 3 years after starting antiretroviral therapy. CDR3 in DNA: TGTGCCAGCAGCTCGGGGACAGGGCCCTACGAGCAGTACTTC. The encoded protein is CASSSGTGPYEQYF. The full variable domain, its missing parts supplied by reference TRBV11-3 and TRBJ2-7, is EAGVVQSPRYKIIEKKQPVAFWCNPISGHNTLYWYLQNLGQGPELLIRYENEEAVDDSQLPKDRFSAERLKGVDSTLKIQPAELGDSAVYLCASSSGTGPYEQYFGPGTRLTVT.